This T cell receptor (beta chain) stems from a study of Ad26.COV2.S vaccination and SARS-CoV-2 variants. With regard to this clone: The antigen is unknown.

Treatment: roughly 19 received Ad26.COV2.S at low or high dose, single or two shots; 5 received placebo; per-sample allocation not given. Repertoires come from day 63 after the first vaccine or placebo injection. An adult donor aged 18-55 years was enrolled in Boston. Study-wide results and caveats: Recipients of either vaccine or placebo displayed similar breadth of non-spike TCRs. Spike-specific TCR breadth ran higher among vaccine recipients than placebo recipients.

Only in-frame clones appear in the TCRdb table, and some are missing; sequencing was by immunoSEQ multiplex PCR. The repertoire holds 300,000 to 400,000 clones, with about 87% as singletons. Germline CDR1 reads SGDLS; CDR2 reads YYNGEE. The CDR3 is made up of 17 amino acids. The V end was cut by 4 bases, the J end by 4 bases, with 20 bases between. The specimen comprised peripheral blood, sampled in a trial of Ad26.COV2.S vaccine versus placebo. V usage is TRBV9 and J usage is TRBJ2-2; tentative D call: TRBD2 (6 bases). The TCR was taken from a person between 18 and 60 years old who received the Ad26.COV2.S COVID-19 vaccine or a placebo. The chain's CDR3 is CASSRELEGRGTGELFF. Written as DNA, the CDR3 is TGTGCCAGCAGCCGAGAACTGGAGGGTCGGGGCACCGGGGAGCTGTTTTTT. Looking up the rest from reference TRBV9 and TRBJ2-2 gives the full variable domain: DSGVTQTPKHLITATGQRVTLRCSPRSGDLSVYWYQQSLDQGLQFLIQYYNGEERAKGNILERFSAQQFPDLHSELNLSSLELGDSALYFCASSRELEGRGTGELFFGEGSRLTVL.